This T cell receptor beta chain was sequenced for a study of blood T cell repertoires in COVID-19. In the study overall: COVID-19 samples collected from the United States, Italy and Spain covered acute and convalescent phases.

Sequenced by immunoSEQ multiplex PCR; TCRdb stores in-frame clones only, minus some. The table lists about 150,000 clones, roughly 90% of them singletons. This clonotype originated in a man over 45 with acute or convalescent COVID-19. Sequencing input: peripheral blood.

The CDR3 region is CAIRKLNERETQYF. CDR3 in DNA: TGTGCCATCAGAAAACTCAATGAGAGGGAGACCCAGTACTTC. J is TRBJ2-5 and V is TRBV10-3; no clear D gene. Germline V gives CDR1 ENHRY, CDR2 SYGVKD. The V gene lost 6 bases and the J gene lost 5 bases, with 16 bases spanning the gap. The CDR3 consists of 14 residues.